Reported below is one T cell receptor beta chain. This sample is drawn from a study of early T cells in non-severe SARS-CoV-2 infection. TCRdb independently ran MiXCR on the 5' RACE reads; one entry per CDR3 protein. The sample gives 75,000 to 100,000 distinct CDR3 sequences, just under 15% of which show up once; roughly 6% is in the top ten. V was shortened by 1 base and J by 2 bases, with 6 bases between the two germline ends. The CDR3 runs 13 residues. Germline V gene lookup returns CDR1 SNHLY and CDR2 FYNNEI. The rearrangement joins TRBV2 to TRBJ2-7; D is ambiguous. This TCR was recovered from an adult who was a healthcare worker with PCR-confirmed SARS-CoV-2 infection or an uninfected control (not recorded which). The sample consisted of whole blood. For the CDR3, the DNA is TGTGCCAGCAGTGAAGATCCCCCCTACGAGCAGTACTTC. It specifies CASSEDPPYEQYF.